Below, one T cell receptor beta chain is given with its context. This entry comes from a study of blood T cell repertoires in COVID-19. Study overall: COVID-19 samples from acute and convalescent phases originated in the United States, Italy and Spain. From T cells, B-cell-depleted T cells, or PBMCs came the material, which was cDNA or gDNA.

In germline, CDR1 is SGHAT, CDR2 FQNNGV. The CDR3 contains 17 residues. The V and J ends lost 3 bases and 0 bases respectively, with 17 bases between them. Enrolment of Seattle patients took place during active infection, and they were followed longitudinally. Generated by immunoSEQ multiplex PCR, the TCRdb table keeps only in-frame clones and is missing some. The top ten clones hold 2.5% to 3.5% of a sample with a few hundred thousand clones, roughly 90% of them seen once. The sequence came from a woman aged 25 to 39 with COVID-19, enrolled during active disease. The sequencing input was peripheral blood. This chain uses TRBV11-2 with TRBJ1-1, with D maybe TRBD1 (5 bases). The CDR3 protein is CASSLAPAEGMNTEAFF. The CDR3 region has the DNA TGTGCCAGCAGCTTGGCGCCAGCGGAGGGGATGAACACTGAAGCTTTCTTT.